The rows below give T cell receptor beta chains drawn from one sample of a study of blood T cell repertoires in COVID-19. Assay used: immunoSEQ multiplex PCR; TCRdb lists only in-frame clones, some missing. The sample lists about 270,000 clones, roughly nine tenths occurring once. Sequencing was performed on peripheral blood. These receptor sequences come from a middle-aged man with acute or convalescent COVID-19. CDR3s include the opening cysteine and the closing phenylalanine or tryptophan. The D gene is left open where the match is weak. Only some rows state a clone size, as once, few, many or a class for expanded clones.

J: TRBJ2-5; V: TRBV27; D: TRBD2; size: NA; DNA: TGTGCCAGCAAAAAAGCCCAGCGGGGGTCCCTAAGGGAGACCCAGTACTTC; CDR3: CASKKAQRGSLRETQYF
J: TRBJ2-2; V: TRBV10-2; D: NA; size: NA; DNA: TGCGCCAGCAGAGGGCAGGGCTCCACCGGGGAGCTGTTTTTT; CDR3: CASRGQGSTGELFF
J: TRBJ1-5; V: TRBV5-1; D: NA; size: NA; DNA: TGCGCCAGCAGCTTGGGCGGGGGCAGGGATCAGCCCCAGCATTTT; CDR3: CASSLGGGRDQPQHF
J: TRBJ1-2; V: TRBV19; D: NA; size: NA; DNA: TGTGCCAGTAGCCCTCCGAGAGAGAACTATGGCTACACCTTC; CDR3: CASSPPRENYGYTF
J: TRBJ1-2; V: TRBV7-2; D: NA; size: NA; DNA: TGTGCCAGCAGCCCCCAGGCGCCAGTAAAGTCAGGCTACACCTTC; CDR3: CASSPQAPVKSGYTF
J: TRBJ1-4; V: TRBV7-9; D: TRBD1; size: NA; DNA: TGTGCCAGCAGCTCCGGGACAGGGCGAGAAAAACTGTTTTTT; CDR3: CASSSGTGREKLFF
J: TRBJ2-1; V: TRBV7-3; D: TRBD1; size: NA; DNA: TGTGCCAGCAGCCAGGGGACAGGGAATGAGCAGTTCTTC; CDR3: CASSQGTGNEQFF
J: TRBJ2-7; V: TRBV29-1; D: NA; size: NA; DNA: TGCAGCGTTGCGGGAGCATCGGGGGGCGTCGGGTACGAGCAGTACTTC; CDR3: CSVAGASGGVGYEQYF
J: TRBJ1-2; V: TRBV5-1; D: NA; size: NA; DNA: TGCGCCAGCAGCCCTTACTCTACGGGTAACTATGGCTACACCTTC; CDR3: CASSPYSTGNYGYTF
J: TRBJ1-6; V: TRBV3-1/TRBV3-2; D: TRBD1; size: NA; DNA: TGTGCCAGCAGCTGGACAGGCACCTATAATTCACCCCTCCACTTT; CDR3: CASSWTGTYNSPLHF
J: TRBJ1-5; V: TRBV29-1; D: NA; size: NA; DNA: TGCAGCGTTGCGGCAGGGGATAGCAATCAGCCCCAGCATTTT; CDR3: CSVAAGDSNQPQHF
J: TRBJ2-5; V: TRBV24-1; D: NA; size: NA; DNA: TGTGCCACTATCAGATCCGGGGCGGGGCTAGGTACCCAGTACTTC; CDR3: CATIRSGAGLGTQYF
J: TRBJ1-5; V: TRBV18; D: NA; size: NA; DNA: TGTGCCAGCTCATGGAGGGATGATCAGCCCCAGCATTTT; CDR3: CASSWRDDQPQHF
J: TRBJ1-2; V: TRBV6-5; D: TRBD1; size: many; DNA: TGTGCCAGCACCCCTCGGACAGGGAAGCACTATGGCTACACCTTC; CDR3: CASTPRTGKHYGYTF
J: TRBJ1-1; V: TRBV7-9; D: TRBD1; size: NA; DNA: TGTGCCAGCAGCTCGCTTACCGGGACAGCTCGTAGAATGAACACTGAAGCTTTCTTT; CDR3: CASSSLTGTARRMNTEAFF
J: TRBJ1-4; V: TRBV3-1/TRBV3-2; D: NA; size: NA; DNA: TGTGCCAGCAGCCTGAGGGCCGAGGAAAAACTGTTTTTT; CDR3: CASSLRAEEKLFF
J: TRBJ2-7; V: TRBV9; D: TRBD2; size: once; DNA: TGTGCCAGCAGCGAGGGGGAGACTAGCGGGGCCCTATCCTCCTACGAGCAGTACTTC; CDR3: CASSEGETSGALSSYEQYF
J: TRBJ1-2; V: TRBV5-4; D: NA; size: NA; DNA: TGTGCCAGCAGCGAACAGGGCCATGGCTACACCTTC; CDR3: CASSEQGHGYTF
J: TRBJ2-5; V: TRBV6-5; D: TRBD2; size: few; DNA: TGTGCCAGCAGTTACCTAGCGGGGCTGGGGGAGACCCAGTACTTC; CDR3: CASSYLAGLGETQYF
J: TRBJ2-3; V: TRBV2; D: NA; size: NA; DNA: TGTGCCAGCAGGGGGACACGCAAGAGCACAGATACGCAGTATTTT; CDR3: CASRGTRKSTDTQYF
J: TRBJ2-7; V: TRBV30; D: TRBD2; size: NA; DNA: TGTGCCTGGAGCCTGGCGGGGGGTGGGTCCTACGAGCAGTACTTC; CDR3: CAWSLAGGGSYEQYF
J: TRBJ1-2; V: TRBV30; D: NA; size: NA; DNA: TGTGCCTGGGGACGGAGGCCCTATGGCTACACCTTC; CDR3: CAWGRRPYGYTF
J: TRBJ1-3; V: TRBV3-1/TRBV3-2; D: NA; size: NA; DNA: TGTGCCAGCAGCCAAGTAACGGGGGGCGCCGGAAACACCATATATTTT; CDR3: CASSQVTGGAGNTIYF
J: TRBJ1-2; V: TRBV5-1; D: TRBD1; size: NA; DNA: TGCGCCAGCAGTGATGGGACAGAGAGCTACACCTTC; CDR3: CASSDGTESYTF
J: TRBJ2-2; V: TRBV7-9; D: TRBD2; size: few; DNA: TGTGCCAGCAGCTCCGGGACTACCAACACCGGGGAGCTGTTTTTT; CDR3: CASSSGTTNTGELFF
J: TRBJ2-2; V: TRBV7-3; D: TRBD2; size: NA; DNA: TGTGCCAGCCGGCCCTACGCTAGCGGGGGCTTAACCACCGGGGAGCTGTTTTTT; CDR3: CASRPYASGGLTTGELFF
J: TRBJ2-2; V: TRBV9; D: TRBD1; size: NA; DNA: TGTGCCAGCAGCACCCGACAGGGGATCGGGGAGCTGTTTTTT; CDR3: CASSTRQGIGELFF